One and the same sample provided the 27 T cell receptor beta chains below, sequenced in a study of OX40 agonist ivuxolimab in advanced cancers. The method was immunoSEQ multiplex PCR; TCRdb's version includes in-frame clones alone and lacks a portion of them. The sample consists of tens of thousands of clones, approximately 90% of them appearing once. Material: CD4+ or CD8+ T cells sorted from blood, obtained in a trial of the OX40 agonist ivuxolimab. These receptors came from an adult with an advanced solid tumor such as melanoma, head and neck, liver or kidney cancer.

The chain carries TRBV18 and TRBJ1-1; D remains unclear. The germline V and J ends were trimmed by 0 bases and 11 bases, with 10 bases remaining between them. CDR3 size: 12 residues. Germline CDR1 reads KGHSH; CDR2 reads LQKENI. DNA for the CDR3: TGTGCCAGCTCACCACCGGCGGGGATCGCTTTCTTT. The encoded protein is CASSPPAGIAFF.

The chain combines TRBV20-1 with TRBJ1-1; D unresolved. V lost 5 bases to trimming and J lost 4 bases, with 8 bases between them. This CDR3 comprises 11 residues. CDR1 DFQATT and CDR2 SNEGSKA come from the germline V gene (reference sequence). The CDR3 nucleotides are TGCAGTGCTCTGGGGAGCACTGAAGCTTTCTTT. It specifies CSALGSTEAFF.

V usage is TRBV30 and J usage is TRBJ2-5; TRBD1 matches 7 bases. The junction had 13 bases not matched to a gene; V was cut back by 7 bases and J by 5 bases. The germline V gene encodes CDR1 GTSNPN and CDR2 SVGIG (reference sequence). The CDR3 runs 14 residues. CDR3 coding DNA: TGTGCCTTCTCCGGGACAGCTTTCGGGGAGACCCAGTACTTC. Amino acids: CAFSGTAFGETQYF.

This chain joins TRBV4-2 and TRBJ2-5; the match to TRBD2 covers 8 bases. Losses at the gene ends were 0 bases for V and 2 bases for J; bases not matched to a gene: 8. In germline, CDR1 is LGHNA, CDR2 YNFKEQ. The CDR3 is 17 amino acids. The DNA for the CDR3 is TGTGCCAGCAGCCAAGACCGGCAGCGGGGGTCACAAGAGACCCAGTACTTC. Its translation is CASSQDRQRGSQETQYF.

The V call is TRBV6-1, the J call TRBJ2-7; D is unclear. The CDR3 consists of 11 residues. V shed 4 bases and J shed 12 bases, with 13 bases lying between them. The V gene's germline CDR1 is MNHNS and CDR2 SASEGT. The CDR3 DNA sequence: TGTGCCAGCAGTGCTCCTAGGGCGACGTACTTC. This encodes CASSAPRATYF.

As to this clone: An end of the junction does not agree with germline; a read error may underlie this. The CDR3: CAISAPQDGEQYF. The CDR3 region has the DNA TGTGCCATCAGTGCCCCCCAGGACGGCGAGCAGTACTTC. The chain couples TRBV6-6 to TRBJ2-7, with D unresolved. Germline V gene data show CDR1 as MNHNY and CDR2 as SVGAGI (reference sequence). The CDR3 runs 13 residues.

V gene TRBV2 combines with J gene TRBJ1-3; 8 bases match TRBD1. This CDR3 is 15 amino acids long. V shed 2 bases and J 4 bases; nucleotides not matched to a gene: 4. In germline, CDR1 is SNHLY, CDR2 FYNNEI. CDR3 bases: TGTGCCAGCAGTGAACAGGGGGCGGGAGGAAACACCATATATTTT. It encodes CASSEQGAGGNTIYF.

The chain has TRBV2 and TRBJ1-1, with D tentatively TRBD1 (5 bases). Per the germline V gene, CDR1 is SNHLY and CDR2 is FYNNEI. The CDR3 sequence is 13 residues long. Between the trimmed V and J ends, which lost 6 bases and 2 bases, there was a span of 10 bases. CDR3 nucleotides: TGTGCCAGCAGGAGGGACTATAACACTGAAGCTTTCTTT. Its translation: CASRRDYNTEAFF.

The DNA of the CDR3 is TGTGCCAGTAGTAACCGGGACAGGGGGGGTGGAAATCAGCCCCAGCATTTT. This translates into CASSNRDRGGGNQPQHF. V usage is TRBV19 and J usage is TRBJ1-5, with TRBD1 matching 11 bases. J gave up 4 bases and V 4 bases, and 9 bases lay outside the gene matches. In germline, CDR1 is LNHDA, CDR2 SQIVND (reference sequence). This CDR3 contains 17 residues.

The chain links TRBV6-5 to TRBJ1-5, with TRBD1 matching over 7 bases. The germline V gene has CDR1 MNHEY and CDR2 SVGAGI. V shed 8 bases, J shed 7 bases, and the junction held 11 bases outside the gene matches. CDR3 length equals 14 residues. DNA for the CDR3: TGTGCCAGCGGCCGGACAGGAGGAGCCCAGCCCCAGCATTTT. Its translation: CASGRTGGAQPQHF.

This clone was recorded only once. This CDR3 is CASSLDRPGTGELFF. The CDR3 DNA reads TGTGCCAGCAGCTTGGACAGGCCGGGGACCGGGGAGCTGTTTTTT. The V call is TRBV11-3, the J call TRBJ2-2; 7 nucleotides line up with TRBD1. The junction had 6 bases not matched to a gene; V was cut back by 3 bases and J by 5 bases. This CDR3 has 15 residues. In germline, CDR1 is SGHNT, CDR2 YENEEA.

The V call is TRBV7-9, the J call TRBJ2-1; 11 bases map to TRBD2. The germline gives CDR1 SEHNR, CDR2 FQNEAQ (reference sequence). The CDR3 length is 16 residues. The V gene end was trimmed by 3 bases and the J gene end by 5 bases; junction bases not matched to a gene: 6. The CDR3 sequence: CASSLYGTSGNNEQFF. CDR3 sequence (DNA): TGTGCCAGCAGCTTGTACGGGACTAGCGGAAACAATGAGCAGTTCTTC.

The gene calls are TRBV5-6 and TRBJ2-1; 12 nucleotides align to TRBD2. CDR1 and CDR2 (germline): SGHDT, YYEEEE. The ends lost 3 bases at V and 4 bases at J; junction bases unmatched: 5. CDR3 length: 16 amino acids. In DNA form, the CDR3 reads TGTGCCAGCAGCTCGACTAGCGGGAGTTCTTACAATGAGCAGTTCTTC. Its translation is CASSSTSGSSYNEQFF.

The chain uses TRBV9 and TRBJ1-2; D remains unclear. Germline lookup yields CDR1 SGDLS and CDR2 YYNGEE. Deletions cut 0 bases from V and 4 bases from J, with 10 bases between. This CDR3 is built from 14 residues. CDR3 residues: CASSVEGLPYGYTF. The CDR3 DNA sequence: TGTGCCAGCAGCGTAGAAGGACTTCCCTATGGCTACACCTTC. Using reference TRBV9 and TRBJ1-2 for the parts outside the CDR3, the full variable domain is DSGVTQTPKHLITATGQRVTLRCSPRSGDLSVYWYQQSLDQGLQFLIQYYNGEERAKGNILERFSAQQFPDLHSELNLSSLELGDSALYFCASSVEGLPYGYTFGSGTRLTVV.

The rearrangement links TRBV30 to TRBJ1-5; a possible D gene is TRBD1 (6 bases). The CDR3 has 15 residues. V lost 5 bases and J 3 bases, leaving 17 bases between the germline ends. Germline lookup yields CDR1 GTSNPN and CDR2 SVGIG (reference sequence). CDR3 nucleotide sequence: TGTGCCTGGCGGGAAGGGGGGACGAACAATCAGCCCCAGCATTTT. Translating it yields CAWREGGTNNQPQHF.

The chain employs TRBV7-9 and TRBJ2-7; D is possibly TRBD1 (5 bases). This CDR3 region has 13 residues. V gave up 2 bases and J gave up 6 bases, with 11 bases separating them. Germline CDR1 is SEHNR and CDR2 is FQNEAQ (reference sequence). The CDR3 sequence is CASSLTQGLEQYF. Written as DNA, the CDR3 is TGTGCCAGCAGCTTAACCCAGGGTCTCGAGCAGTACTTC.

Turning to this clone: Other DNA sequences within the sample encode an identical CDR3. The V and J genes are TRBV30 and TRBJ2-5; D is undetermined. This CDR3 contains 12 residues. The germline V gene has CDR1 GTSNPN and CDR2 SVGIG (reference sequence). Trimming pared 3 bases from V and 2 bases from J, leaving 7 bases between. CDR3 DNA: TGTGCCTGGAGGGGTATTCAAGAGACCCAGTACTTC. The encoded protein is CAWRGIQETQYF. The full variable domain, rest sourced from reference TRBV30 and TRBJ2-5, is SQTIHQWPATLVQPVGSPLSLECTVEGTSNPNLYWYRQAAGRGLQLLFYSVGIGQISSEVPQNLSASRPQDRQFILSSKKLLLSDSGFYLCAWRGIQETQYFGPGTRLLVL.

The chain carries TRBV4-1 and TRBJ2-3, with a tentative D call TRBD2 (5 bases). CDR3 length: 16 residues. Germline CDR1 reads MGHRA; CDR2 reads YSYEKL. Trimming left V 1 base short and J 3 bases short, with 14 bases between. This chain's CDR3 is CASSQASADLTDTQYF. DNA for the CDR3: TGCGCCAGCAGCCAAGCTTCCGCGGACTTAACAGATACGCAGTATTTT.

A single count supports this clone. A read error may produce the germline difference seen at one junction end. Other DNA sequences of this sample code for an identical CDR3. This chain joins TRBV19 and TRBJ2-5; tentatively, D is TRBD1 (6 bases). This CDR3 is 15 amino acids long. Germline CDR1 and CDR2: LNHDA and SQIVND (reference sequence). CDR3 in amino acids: CASSIGRGPQETQYF. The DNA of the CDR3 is TGCGCCAGTAGTATCGGCAGGGGACCCCAAGAGACCCAGTACTTC. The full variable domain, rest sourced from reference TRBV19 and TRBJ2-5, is DGGITQSPKYLFRKEGQNVTLSCEQNLNHDAMYWYRQDPGQGLRLIYYSQIVNDFQKGDIAEGYSVSREKKESFPLTVTSAQKNPTAFYLCASSIGRGPQETQYFGPGTRLLVL.

This CDR3 reads CASSLSSSGHQPQHF. The CDR3 region has the DNA TGTGCCAGCAGCTTAAGTTCTTCAGGTCATCAGCCCCAGCATTTT. The chain combines TRBV7-3 with TRBJ1-5; D remains unclear. There are 15 residues in the CDR3. Looked up from germline, CDR1 is SGHTA and CDR2 is FQGTGA. V was pared by 1 base and J by 5 bases, with 12 bases between.

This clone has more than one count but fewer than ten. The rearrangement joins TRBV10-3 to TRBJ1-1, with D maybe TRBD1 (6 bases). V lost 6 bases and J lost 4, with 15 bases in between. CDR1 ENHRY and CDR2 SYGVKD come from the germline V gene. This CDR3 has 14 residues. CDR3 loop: CAISIGQQGTEAFF. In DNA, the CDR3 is TGTGCCATCAGCATCGGGCAACAGGGCACTGAAGCTTTCTTT.

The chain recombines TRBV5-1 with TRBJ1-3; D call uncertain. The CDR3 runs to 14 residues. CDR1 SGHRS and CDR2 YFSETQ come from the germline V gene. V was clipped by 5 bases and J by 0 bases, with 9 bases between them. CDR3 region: CASRVESSGNTIYF. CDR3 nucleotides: TGCGCCAGCAGGGTTGAGAGCTCTGGAAACACCATATATTTT.

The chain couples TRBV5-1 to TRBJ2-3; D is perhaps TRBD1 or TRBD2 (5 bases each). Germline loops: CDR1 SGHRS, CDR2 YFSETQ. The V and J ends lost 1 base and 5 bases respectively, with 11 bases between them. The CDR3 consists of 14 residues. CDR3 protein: CASSLLQAGDTQYF. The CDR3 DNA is TGCGCCAGCAGCTTGCTACAGGCGGGAGATACGCAGTATTTT.

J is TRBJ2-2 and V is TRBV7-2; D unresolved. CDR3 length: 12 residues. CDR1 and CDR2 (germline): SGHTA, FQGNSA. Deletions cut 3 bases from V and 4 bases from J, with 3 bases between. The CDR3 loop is CASSFPTGELFF. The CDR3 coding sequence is TGTGCCAGCAGCTTCCCCACCGGGGAGCTGTTTTTT.

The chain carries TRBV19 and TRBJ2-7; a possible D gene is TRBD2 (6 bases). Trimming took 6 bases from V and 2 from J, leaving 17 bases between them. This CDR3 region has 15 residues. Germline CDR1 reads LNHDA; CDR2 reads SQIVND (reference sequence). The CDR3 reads CASRAGQQYAYEQYF. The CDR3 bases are TGTGCCAGTAGAGCGGGCCAGCAATACGCCTACGAGCAGTACTTC. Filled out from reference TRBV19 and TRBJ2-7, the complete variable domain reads DGGITQSPKYLFRKEGQNVTLSCEQNLNHDAMYWYRQDPGQGLRLIYYSQIVNDFQKGDIAEGYSVSREKKESFPLTVTSAQKNPTAFYLCASRAGQQYAYEQYFGPGTRLTVT.

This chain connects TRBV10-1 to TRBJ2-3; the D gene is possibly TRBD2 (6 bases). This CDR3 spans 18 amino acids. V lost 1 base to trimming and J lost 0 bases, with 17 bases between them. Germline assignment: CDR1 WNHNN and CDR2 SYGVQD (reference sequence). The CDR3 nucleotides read TGCGCCAGCAGTGAGTTCCGTTTAGCGGATTCTAGCACAGATACGCAGTATTTT. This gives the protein CASSEFRLADSSTDTQYF.

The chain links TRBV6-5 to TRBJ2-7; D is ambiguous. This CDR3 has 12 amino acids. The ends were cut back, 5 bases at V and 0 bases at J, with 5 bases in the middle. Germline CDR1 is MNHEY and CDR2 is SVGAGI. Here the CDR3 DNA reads TGTGCCAGCAGTGGAGACTCCTACGAGCAGTACTTC. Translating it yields CASSGDSYEQYF.